Listed below are T cell receptor beta chains from one sample, sequenced in a study of T cells in Graves' hyperthyroidism and ophthalmopathy. TCRdb passed the multiplex PCR reads through MiXCR, listing each CDR3 protein once. The table records about half a million distinct CDR3 sequences, 22% of them present only once. Material: blood. The receptors come from a woman in her 70s with Graves' ophthalmopathy. The conserved cysteine and the conserved F or W are not part of the CDR3 here. Fields, in order: CDR3 protein, V gene, CDR3 length, J gene.

ASSEWAGELF TRBV25-1 10 TRBJ2-2
ASSASPPTDTQY TRBV5-1 12 TRBJ2-3
ASSFGTMYEQY TRBV7-9 11 TRBJ2-7
SASDTLDNEQF TRBV20-1 11 TRBJ2-1
ASSFPTTSDTQY TRBV7-9 12 TRBJ2-3
ASSLIRGVNEQF TRBV7-8 12 TRBJ2-1
ASSLGGQALSGNTIY TRBV12-3/TRBV12-4 15 TRBJ1-3
ASSYSTAATYNEQL TRBV6-5 14 TRBJ2-1
AISLGLDYNEQF TRBV10-3 12 TRBJ2-1
ASSRGQGTDTQY TRBV12-3/TRBV12-4 12 TRBJ2-3
ASRPRGENSPLH TRBV7-9 12 TRBJ1-6
ASRLASTDTQY TRBV6-1 11 TRBJ2-3
AITTSLNTEAF TRBV10-3 11 TRBJ1-1
SAESQWGSGQGSQPQH TRBV20-1 16 TRBJ1-5
ASSLVVGMEYGYT TRBV7-2 13 TRBJ1-2
ASSSPRYTEAF TRBV7-9 11 TRBJ1-1
ASDREETQY TRBV2 9 TRBJ2-5
ASSSLAEQY TRBV6-5 9 TRBJ2-7
SARGALSFTGELF TRBV20-1 13 TRBJ2-2
AWSPSSGRLAYNEQF TRBV30 15 TRBJ2-1
SARDNPGETQY TRBV20-1 11 TRBJ2-5
ASSLARLAGGHDGELF TRBV5-1 16 TRBJ2-2
ASGAVTDNYGYT TRBV28 12 TRBJ1-2
ASSEPDATNEKLF TRBV6-1 13 TRBJ1-4
ASSPQTSGRAGEQF TRBV3-1 14 TRBJ2-1
ASSPTKGVTEAF TRBV7-2 12 TRBJ1-1
SAREGTVNTEAF TRBV20-1 12 TRBJ1-1
ASSPPYGLAGITYEQY TRBV6-1 16 TRBJ2-7
ASSEALGRSNTGELF TRBV2 15 TRBJ2-2
ASSVDRLALGHTQY TRBV9 14 TRBJ2-3
SARDSNFGAETQY TRBV20-1 13 TRBJ2-5
ASSFFDRGQETQY TRBV9 13 TRBJ2-5
ASSEATLDRGRIEAF TRBV2 15 TRBJ1-1
ASSFRYLDNEQF TRBV5-1 12 TRBJ2-1
ASSNRGYGYT TRBV19 10 TRBJ1-2
AISELVGITANEQF TRBV10-3 14 TRBJ2-1
ASSQEASGVGETQY TRBV4-1 14 TRBJ2-5
ASSSSGTLQETQY TRBV28 13 TRBJ2-5
ASSFSVAGHGVHTQY TRBV7-3 15 TRBJ2-3
ASNELASRETQY TRBV6-1 12 TRBJ2-5
ASSQLGQTMNTEAF TRBV11-2 14 TRBJ1-1
ASEGSGGYGYT TRBV12-3/TRBV12-4 11 TRBJ1-2
ASMRDRNYEQY TRBV6-1 11 TRBJ2-7
ASRLDGRWEPLH TRBV6-1 12 TRBJ1-6
ASSSTSYEQY TRBV7-2 10 TRBJ2-7
ASSLAAEGTAQY TRBV12-3/TRBV12-4 12 TRBJ2-5
ATSRDMRGRGYNEQF TRBV15 15 TRBJ2-1
ASSDRRGQLF TRBV6-4 10 TRBJ2-1
ASSTGTGRPYSNQPQH TRBV6-2/TRBV6-3 16 TRBJ1-5
ASSLEGGEANYGYT TRBV5-1 14 TRBJ1-2
SARLAVSTDTQY TRBV20-1 12 TRBJ2-3
ASSPGTGGLQPQH TRBV18 13 TRBJ1-5
ASSRHYSYEQY TRBV2 11 TRBJ2-7
ASSPRTSGRTDTQY TRBV18 14 TRBJ2-3